This record looks at one T cell receptor beta chain sequence and its context. This specimen belongs to a study of blood T cell repertoires in COVID-19. Looking at the study overall: Sample material is recorded as cDNA or gDNA derived from T cells, B-cell-depleted T cells, or PBMCs.

Germline CDR1 and CDR2: KGHDR and SFDVKD. The length of the CDR3 is 15 residues. The J segment lost 5 bases and the V segment lost 4 bases, leaving 8 bases of the junction unmatched. Original analysis: Nucleated cell counts were estimated from reference gene primer amplification. Sequencing was performed with immunoSEQ multiplex PCR; in TCRdb, only in-frame clones are kept and a portion is missing. V and J calls and clone size are those listed in that table; D and trimming were worked out from the DNA. Of 68,000 or so clones listed, about 92% are singletons. The chain employs TRBV24-1 and TRBJ2-5, with TRBD1 identical over 8 bases. The receptor was isolated from a man aged 50 to 59 with COVID-19, enrolled during active disease. What was sequenced was peripheral blood. In nucleotides, the CDR3 is TGTGCCACCAGTGACCCCGGACAGGGCGGGGAGACCCAGTACTTC. Amino acid sequence: CATSDPGQGGETQYF.